Listed below are T cell receptor beta chains from one sample, sequenced in a study of T cell changes during pregnancy in multiple sclerosis. Assay: immunoSEQ multiplex PCR; the TCRdb copy retains only in-frame clones and omits some. The table records about 65,000 clones, approximately 92% of them present only once. Sequenced material: CD8+ T cells from peripheral blood mononuclear cells, taken in the third trimester of pregnancy. The receptors here all came from a female donor in good health, enrolled as a control in a pregnancy study. CDR3s include the opening cysteine and the closing phenylalanine or tryptophan. Each record gives: V gene, D gene, J gene, CDR3 protein. A D gene is named only where the DNA matches it firmly.

v_call: TRBV5-4; d_call: TRBD1; j_call: TRBJ1-6; cdr3_aa: CASSSGTGGSPLHF
v_call: TRBV7-9; d_call: TRBD1; j_call: TRBJ1-4; cdr3_aa: CASSAGQGGGKLFF
v_call: TRBV7-2; d_call: TRBD2; j_call: TRBJ2-1; cdr3_aa: CASGLAGGYSYNEQFF
v_call: TRBV9; d_call: TRBD1; j_call: TRBJ1-1; cdr3_aa: CASSAQGAHTEAFF
v_call: TRBV7-2; d_call: TRBD2; j_call: TRBJ2-5; cdr3_aa: CASSAGGRLAGGMVETQYF
v_call: TRBV11-2; d_call: .; j_call: TRBJ1-1; cdr3_aa: CASSLATELGAVTEAFF
v_call: TRBV2; d_call: .; j_call: TRBJ2-7; cdr3_aa: CASRQSTGTNSYEQYF
v_call: TRBV9; d_call: .; j_call: TRBJ2-7; cdr3_aa: CASSVGYRSYEQYF
v_call: TRBV4-3; d_call: TRBD1; j_call: TRBJ1-2; cdr3_aa: CASSQGTGGVYGYTF
v_call: TRBV15; d_call: TRBD2; j_call: TRBJ2-3; cdr3_aa: CATSSVGAGDTDTQYF
v_call: TRBV9; d_call: TRBD1; j_call: TRBJ1-1; cdr3_aa: CASRGGQGNTEAFF
v_call: TRBV27; d_call: .; j_call: TRBJ1-5; cdr3_aa: CASSLGRSNQPQHF
v_call: TRBV7-9; d_call: TRBD1; j_call: TRBJ2-4; cdr3_aa: CASSSGQGVNIQYF
v_call: TRBV30; d_call: TRBD1; j_call: TRBJ2-1; cdr3_aa: CAWGQGIGDNEQFF
v_call: TRBV5-6; d_call: .; j_call: TRBJ2-2; cdr3_aa: CASSGQFNTGELFF
v_call: TRBV11-2; d_call: .; j_call: TRBJ1-4; cdr3_aa: CASSLEWTANEKLFF
v_call: TRBV7-9; d_call: TRBD1; j_call: TRBJ2-5; cdr3_aa: CASSFDRGRTQYF
v_call: TRBV27; d_call: TRBD1; j_call: TRBJ1-2; cdr3_aa: CASSGQGVGYTF
v_call: TRBV15; d_call: TRBD1; j_call: TRBJ1-1; cdr3_aa: CATSRVGQGSTEAFF
v_call: TRBV19; d_call: .; j_call: TRBJ1-1; cdr3_aa: CASSGAGGGTEAFF